This T cell receptor (beta chain) was captured by sequencing in a study of graft-versus-host responses after intestinal transplantation. In regard to this clone: Its antigen is not known.

Study findings and constraints: Early declines in HvG clones that occurred post-transplant were associated with peak circulating GvH clone levels.

The trim removed 2 bases at V and 0 bases at J, leaving 14 bases unmatched. The CDR3 consists of 19 residues. CDR1 and CDR2 from the germline V gene are SGHRS and YFSETQ. The method was immunoSEQ multiplex PCR; TCRdb's version includes in-frame clones alone and lacks a portion of them. The table shows over 100,000 clones, with approximately 94% occurring only once. This rearrangement joins TRBV5-1 to TRBJ2-1; 7 nucleotides match TRBD2. This receptor was obtained from a human donor who was the organ donor for an intestinal transplant. This specimen was unstimulated CD4+ T cells sorted from spleen or lymph node cells, taken before transplant. In nucleotides, the CDR3 is TGCGCCAGCAGCTTTCCTAGCGGCTCCCAAGGGGCCTCCTACAATGAGCAGTTCTTC. Protein product: CASSFPSGSQGASYNEQFF.